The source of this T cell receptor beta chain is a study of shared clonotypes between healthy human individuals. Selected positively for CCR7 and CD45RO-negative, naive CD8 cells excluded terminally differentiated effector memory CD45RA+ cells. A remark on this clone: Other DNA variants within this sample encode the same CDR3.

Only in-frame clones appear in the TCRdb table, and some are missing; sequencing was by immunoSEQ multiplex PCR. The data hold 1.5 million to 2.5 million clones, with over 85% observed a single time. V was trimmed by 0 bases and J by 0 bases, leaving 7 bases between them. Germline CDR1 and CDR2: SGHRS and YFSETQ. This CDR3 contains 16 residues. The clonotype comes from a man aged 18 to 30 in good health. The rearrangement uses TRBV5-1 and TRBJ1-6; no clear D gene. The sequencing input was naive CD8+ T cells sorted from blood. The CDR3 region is CASSLGGSSYNSPLHF. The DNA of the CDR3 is TGCGCCAGCAGCTTGGGGGGTAGCTCCTATAATTCACCCCTCCACTTT. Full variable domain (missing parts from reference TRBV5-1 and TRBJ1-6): KAGVTQTPRYLIKTRGQQVTLSCSPISGHRSVSWYQQTPGQGLQFLFEYFSETQRNKGNFPGRFSGRQFSNSRSEMNVSTLELGDSALYLCASSLGGSSYNSPLHFGNGTRLTVT.